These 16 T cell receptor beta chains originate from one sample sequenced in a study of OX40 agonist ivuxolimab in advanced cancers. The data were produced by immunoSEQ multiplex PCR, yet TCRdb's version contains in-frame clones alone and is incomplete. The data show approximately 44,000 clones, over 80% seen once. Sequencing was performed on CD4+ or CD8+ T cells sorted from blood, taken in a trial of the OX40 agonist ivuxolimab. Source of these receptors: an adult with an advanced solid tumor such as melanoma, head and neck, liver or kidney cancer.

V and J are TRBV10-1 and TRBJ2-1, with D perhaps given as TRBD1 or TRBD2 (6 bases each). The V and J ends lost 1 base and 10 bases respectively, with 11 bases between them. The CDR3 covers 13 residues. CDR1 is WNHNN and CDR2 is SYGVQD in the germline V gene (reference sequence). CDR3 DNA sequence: TGCGCCAGCAGTGAGTACAGGGCGGGAGAGCAGTTCTTC. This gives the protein CASSEYRAGEQFF.

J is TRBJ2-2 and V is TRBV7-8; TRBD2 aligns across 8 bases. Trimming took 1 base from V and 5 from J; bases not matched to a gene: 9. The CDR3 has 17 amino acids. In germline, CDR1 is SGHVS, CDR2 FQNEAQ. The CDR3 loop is CASSLELTAGGTGELFF. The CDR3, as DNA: TGTGCCAGCAGCTTAGAGCTAACGGCGGGAGGTACCGGGGAGCTGTTTTTT.

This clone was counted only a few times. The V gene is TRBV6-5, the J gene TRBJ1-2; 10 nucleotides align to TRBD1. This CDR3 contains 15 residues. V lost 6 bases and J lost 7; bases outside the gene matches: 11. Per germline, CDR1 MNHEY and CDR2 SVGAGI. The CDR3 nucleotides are TGTGCCAGCAGAGTGAGACCGGGACAGGGGCCTGGCTACACCTTC. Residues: CASRVRPGQGPGYTF.

CDR3 region: CASSPTPSDTSTDTQYF. The CDR3 DNA sequence: TGTGCCAGTAGTCCCACCCCGTCGGACACAAGCACAGATACGCAGTATTTT. V and J are TRBV19 and TRBJ2-3; D is possibly TRBD1 (5 bases). Germline V gene lookup returns CDR1 LNHDA and CDR2 SQIVND (reference sequence). This CDR3 is 17 amino acids long. V lost 5 bases and J lost 0, with 18 bases in between.

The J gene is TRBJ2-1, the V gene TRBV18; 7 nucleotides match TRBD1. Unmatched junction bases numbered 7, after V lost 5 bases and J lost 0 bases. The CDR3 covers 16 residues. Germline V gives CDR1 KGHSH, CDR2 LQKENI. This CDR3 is CASSSRQGSSYNEQFF. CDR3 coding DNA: TGTGCCAGCTCAAGCAGACAGGGAAGCTCCTACAATGAGCAGTTCTTC.

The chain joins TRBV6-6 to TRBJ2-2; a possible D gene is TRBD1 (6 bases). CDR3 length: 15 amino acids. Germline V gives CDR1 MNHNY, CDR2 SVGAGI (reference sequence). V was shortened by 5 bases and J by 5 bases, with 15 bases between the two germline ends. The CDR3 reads CASSDQSGETGELFF. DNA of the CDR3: TGTGCCAGCAGTGACCAATCAGGGGAAACCGGGGAGCTGTTTTTT.

CDR3 amino acids: CASKPTGTSSGNTIYF. CDR3 sequence (DNA): TGTGCCAGTAAGCCGACAGGGACAAGCTCTGGAAACACCATATATTTT. V and J are TRBV19 and TRBJ1-3; 7 nucleotides match TRBD1. The CDR3 totals 16 residues. V shed 7 bases and J 0 bases; nucleotides not matched to a gene: 9. Per the germline V gene, CDR1 is LNHDA and CDR2 is SQIVND (reference sequence).

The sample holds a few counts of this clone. CDR3 bases: TGTGCCAGCAGTAAACAGGGGAGCACTGAAGCTTTCTTT. Its protein product is CASSKQGSTEAFF. The V and J genes are TRBV6-1 and TRBJ1-1, with TRBD1 matching over 7 bases. The CDR3 has 13 residues. The germline V gene encodes CDR1 MNHNS and CDR2 SASEGT. V shed 5 bases, J shed 4 bases, and the junction held 4 bases outside the gene matches.

The CDR3 nucleotides are TGCGCCAGCAGTGAGTCGGTGACTACGGGAGAGACCCAGTACTTC. Amino acids: CASSESVTTGETQYF. The chain recombines TRBV10-1 with TRBJ2-5, with D perhaps TRBD2 (5 bases). CDR1 is WNHNN and CDR2 is SYGVQD in the germline V gene (reference sequence). V lost 0 bases and J lost 4, with 12 bases in between. CDR3 length: 15 amino acids.

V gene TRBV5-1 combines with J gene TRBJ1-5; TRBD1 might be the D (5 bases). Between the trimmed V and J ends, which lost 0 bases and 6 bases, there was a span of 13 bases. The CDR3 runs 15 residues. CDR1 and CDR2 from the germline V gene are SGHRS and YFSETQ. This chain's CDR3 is CASSLGQLPGQPQHF. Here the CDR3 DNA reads TGCGCCAGCAGCTTGGGACAGTTGCCAGGTCAGCCCCAGCATTTT. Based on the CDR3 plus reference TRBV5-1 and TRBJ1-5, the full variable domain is KAGVTQTPRYLIKTRGQQVTLSCSPISGHRSVSWYQQTPGQGLQFLFEYFSETQRNKGNFPGRFSGRQFSNSRSEMNVSTLELGDSALYLCASSLGQLPGQPQHFGDGTRLSIL.

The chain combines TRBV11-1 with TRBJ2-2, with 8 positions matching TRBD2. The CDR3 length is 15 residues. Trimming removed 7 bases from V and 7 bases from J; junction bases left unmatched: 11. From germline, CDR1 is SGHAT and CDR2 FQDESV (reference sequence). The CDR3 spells CASKPSGRRDGELFF. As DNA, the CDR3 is TGTGCCAGCAAACCCAGCGGGAGAAGGGACGGGGAGCTGTTTTTT. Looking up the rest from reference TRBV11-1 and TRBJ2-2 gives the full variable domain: EAEVAQSPRYKITEKSQAVAFWCDPISGHATLYWYRQILGQGPELLVQFQDESVVDDSQLPKDRFSAERLKGVDSTLKIQPAELGDSAMYLCASKPSGRRDGELFFGEGSRLTVL.

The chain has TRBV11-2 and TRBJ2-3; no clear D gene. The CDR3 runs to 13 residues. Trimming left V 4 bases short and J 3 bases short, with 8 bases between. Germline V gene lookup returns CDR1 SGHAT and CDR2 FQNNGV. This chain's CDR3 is CASSSGLTDTQYF. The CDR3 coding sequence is TGTGCCAGCAGCTCTGGGCTTACAGATACGCAGTATTTT. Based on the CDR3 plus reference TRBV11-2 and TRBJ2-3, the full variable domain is EAGVAQSPRYKIIEKRQSVAFWCNPISGHATLYWYQQILGQGPKLLIQFQNNGVVDDSQLPKDRFSAERLKGVDSTLKIQPAKLEDSAVYLCASSSGLTDTQYFGPGTRLTVL.

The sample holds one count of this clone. CDR3 DNA sequence: TGCGCCAGCAGCTTGGCTAGCGGCTACAATGAGCAGTTCTTC. As protein: CASSLASGYNEQFF. The gene calls are TRBV5-1 and TRBJ2-1; 7 bases align to TRBD2. This CDR3 comprises 14 residues. Unmatched junction bases numbered 0, after V lost 0 bases and J lost 3 bases. Germline CDR1 and CDR2: SGHRS and YFSETQ.

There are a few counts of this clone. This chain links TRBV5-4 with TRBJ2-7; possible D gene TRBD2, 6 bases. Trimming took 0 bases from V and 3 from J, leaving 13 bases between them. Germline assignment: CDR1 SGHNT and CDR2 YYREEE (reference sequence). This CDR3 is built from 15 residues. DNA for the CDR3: TGTGCCAGCAGCTTGGAGGGCGGGGACCGCTACGAGCAGTACTTC. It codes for CASSLEGGDRYEQYF. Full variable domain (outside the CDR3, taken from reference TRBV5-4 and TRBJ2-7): ETGVTQSPTHLIKTRGQQVTLRCSSQSGHNTVSWYQQALGQGPQFIFQYYREEENGRGNFPPRFSGLQFPNYSSELNVNALELDDSALYLCASSLEGGDRYEQYFGPGTRLTVT.

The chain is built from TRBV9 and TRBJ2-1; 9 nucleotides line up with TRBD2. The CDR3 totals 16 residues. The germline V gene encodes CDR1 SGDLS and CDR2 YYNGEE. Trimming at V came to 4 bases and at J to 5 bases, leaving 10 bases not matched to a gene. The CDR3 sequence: CASSPVGASGNNEQFF. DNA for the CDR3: TGTGCCAGCAGCCCCGTAGGGGCTAGCGGGAACAATGAGCAGTTCTTC. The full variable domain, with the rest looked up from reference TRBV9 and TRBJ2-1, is DSGVTQTPKHLITATGQRVTLRCSPRSGDLSVYWYQQSLDQGLQFLIQYYNGEERAKGNILERFSAQQFPDLHSELNLSSLELGDSALYFCASSPVGASGNNEQFFGPGTRLTVL.

CDR3 DNA: TGTGCCAGCAGCTCGGACAGGGGGTCCTACAATGAGCAGTTCTTC. Encoded protein: CASSSDRGSYNEQFF. The rearrangement links TRBV7-3 to TRBJ2-1, with 10 bases identical to TRBD1. CDR1 is SGHTA and CDR2 is FQGTGA in the germline V gene. The CDR3 sequence is 15 residues long. J was trimmed by 1 base and V by 4 bases; bases with no gene match: 1.